The 22 T cell receptor beta chains in this list originate from one sample, sequenced in a study of blood T cell repertoires in COVID-19. Sequencing was performed with immunoSEQ multiplex PCR; in TCRdb, only in-frame clones are kept and a portion is missing. The sample records about 330,000 clones, about 83% being singletons. Sequences were obtained from peripheral blood. The source is a woman aged 45-60 years with acute or convalescent COVID-19.

This rearrangement joins TRBV7-8 to TRBJ1-1; possible D gene TRBD1, 5 bases. The germline CDR1 and CDR2 sequences are SGHVS and FQNEAQ. The CDR3 runs to 17 residues. V gave up 5 bases and J gave up 5 bases, with 24 bases separating them. CDR3 sequence (DNA): TGTGCCAGCAGCCCAAGGGGCGGGGGAAGGATAGGTACTGAAGCTTTCTTT. It specifies CASSPRGGGRIGTEAFF.

This clone was seen a few times. The chain carries TRBV6-5 and TRBJ1-2; TRBD1 aligns across 11 bases. Losses at the gene ends were 2 bases for V and 7 bases for J; bases not matched to a gene: 6. The CDR3 loop spans 15 amino acids. CDR1 MNHEY and CDR2 SVGAGI come from the germline V gene. The CDR3 spells CASSYLGQGAGGYTF. The CDR3 region has the DNA TGTGCCAGCAGTTACCTAGGACAGGGGGCGGGTGGCTACACCTTC.

The chain uses TRBV11-2 and TRBJ2-7; D is unresolved. The V gene's germline CDR1 is SGHAT and CDR2 FQNNGV. V dropped 5 bases and J dropped 3 bases, with 14 bases sitting between them. The CDR3 has 14 amino acids. The CDR3, as DNA: TGTGCCAGCAGCGCCGGGTCCTCTCTCTACGAGCAGTACTTC. It encodes CASSAGSSLYEQYF.

V gene TRBV11-2 combines with J gene TRBJ2-1; D unresolved. The CDR3 extends over 12 amino acids. Germline assignment: CDR1 SGHAT and CDR2 FQNNGV. With 5 bases removed from V and 6 bases from J, the gap between germline ends came to 8 bases. CDR3 region: CASSHGSNEQFF. The CDR3 DNA follows: TGTGCCAGCAGCCATGGTAGCAATGAGCAGTTCTTC.

This sequence joins TRBV7-9 and TRBJ2-3, with D maybe TRBD2 (7 bases). The germline CDR1 and CDR2 sequences are SEHNR and FQNEAQ (reference sequence). V lost 5 bases, J lost 2 bases, and 20 bases lay in between. This CDR3 region has 17 residues. Here the CDR3 reads CASSRPSGRGLTDTQYF. The CDR3 region has the DNA TGTGCCAGCAGCCGCCCTAGCGGTCGGGGGCTCACAGATACGCAGTATTTT.

The chain has TRBV6-5 and TRBJ1-5; D is ambiguous. The CDR3 is 13 amino acids. Germline CDR1 MNHEY, CDR2 SVGAGI. V lost 4 bases to trimming and J lost 4 bases, with 8 bases between them. In DNA form, the CDR3 reads TGTGCCAGCAGTTCCCCGGGGAATCAGCCCCAGCATTTT. It encodes CASSSPGNQPQHF.

The rearrangement uses TRBV24-1 and TRBJ2-3; 7 bases line up with TRBD2. Per germline, CDR1 KGHDR and CDR2 SFDVKD. The CDR3 sequence is 16 residues long. The trim removed 1 base at V and 7 bases at J, leaving 10 bases unmatched. The CDR3 DNA sequence: TGTGCCACCAGTGATTTCACGGGGGAGGGTGTGTATACGCAGTATTTT. Translating gives CATSDFTGEGVYTQYF.

The chain employs TRBV5-1 and TRBJ2-7; 8 bases match TRBD2. Trimming took 5 bases from V and 2 from J; bases not matched to a gene: 9. The CDR3 has 15 amino acids. Germline V CDR1 and CDR2: SGHRS, YFSETQ. The CDR3 protein is CASRPERELAYEQYF. In DNA, the CDR3 is TGCGCCAGCAGACCCGAGCGGGAGTTAGCCTACGAGCAGTACTTC.

Notes on this clone: Within the sample, other DNA sequences also encode this same CDR3. The J gene is TRBJ1-1, the V gene TRBV5-1; the match to TRBD1 covers 11 bases. J was trimmed by 4 bases and V by 4 bases; bases with no gene match: 3. Germline CDR1 and CDR2: SGHRS and YFSETQ. This CDR3 is 14 amino acids long. The CDR3 nucleotides read TGCGCCAGCAGCCCCGGGACAGGGGGCACTGAAGCTTTCTTT. Translation: CASSPGTGGTEAFF.

The V call is TRBV27, the J call TRBJ1-1; no definite D call. This CDR3 is built from 12 residues. Germline assignment: CDR1 MNHEY and CDR2 SMNVEV (reference sequence). V was pared by 4 bases and J by 10 bases, with 13 bases between. CDR3 in amino acids: CASSSRDAGAFF. The CDR3 coding sequence is TGTGCCAGCAGTTCGCGAGATGCGGGAGCTTTCTTT.

The chain has TRBV9 and TRBJ2-5; 7 nucleotides align to TRBD1. The V and J ends lost 3 bases and 1 base, in that order; junction bases with no gene match: 12. Germline CDR1 reads SGDLS; CDR2 reads YYNGEE. The CDR3 loop spans 17 amino acids. The CDR3 region is CASSASRRTGPQETQYF. The CDR3 DNA reads TGTGCCAGCAGCGCCTCCCGCCGGACAGGCCCCCAAGAGACCCAGTACTTC.

This chain links TRBV19 with TRBJ2-2, with 7 bases that match TRBD2. Germline CDR1 and CDR2: LNHDA and SQIVND (reference sequence). The CDR3 consists of 16 residues. J was trimmed by 3 bases and V by 5 bases; bases with no gene match: 9. This CDR3 is CASSARGDRYTGELFF. In nucleotides, the CDR3 is TGTGCCAGTAGTGCACGGGGGGACCGATACACCGGGGAGCTGTTTTTT.

This sequence joins TRBV18 and TRBJ1-2; D is perhaps TRBD1 (5 bases). Per the germline V gene, CDR1 is KGHSH and CDR2 is LQKENI. The CDR3 length is 13 residues. V gave up 4 bases and J gave up 7 bases, with 13 bases separating them. The chain's CDR3 is CASSLRGDSGYTF. CDR3 sequence (DNA): TGTGCCAGCTCACTAAGGGGCGATTCTGGCTACACCTTC.

The rearrangement uses TRBV19 and TRBJ2-7, with TRBD1 matching over 12 bases. Germline CDR1 and CDR2: LNHDA and SQIVND (reference sequence). After removal of 6 bases from V and 6 bases from J, the junction contained 3 bases not matched to a gene. The CDR3 length is 13 residues. CDR3 protein: CASRGDRGLEQYF. In DNA form, the CDR3 reads TGTGCCAGTAGAGGGGACAGGGGGCTCGAGCAGTACTTC.

To note about this clone: An end of the junction does not agree with germline; a read error may underlie this. This sequence joins TRBV12-3 or TRBV12-4 and TRBJ2-7; TRBD2 matches at 8 bases. This CDR3 is 11 amino acids long. CDR3 DNA sequence: TGTGCCAGCAGTTCAGGATCGGGACTAGACTTC. Its translation: CASSSGSGLDF.

There are a few counts of this clone. The V gene is TRBV4-2, the J gene TRBJ2-3; a possible D gene is TRBD1 (5 bases). Trimming removed 4 bases at V and 2 bases at J, with 13 bases between. The CDR3 length is 15 residues. Germline V gives CDR1 LGHNA, CDR2 YNFKEQ. The CDR3 protein is CASSRPQGATDTQYF. CDR3 nucleotide sequence: TGTGCCAGCAGCCGCCCGCAAGGGGCCACAGATACGCAGTATTTT.

The V call is TRBV4-2, the J call TRBJ2-3, with 10 bases matching TRBD2. The junction had 8 bases not matched to a gene; V was cut back by 5 bases and J by 6 bases. CDR1 is LGHNA and CDR2 is YNFKEQ in the germline V gene. The CDR3 consists of 15 residues. Written as DNA, the CDR3 is TGTGCCAGCAGCTTAACTAGCGGGATATCCGATACGCAGTATTTT. This encodes CASSLTSGISDTQYF.

The chain has TRBV11-2 and TRBJ2-5, with a possible D match to TRBD2 (6 bases). The CDR3 runs to 13 residues. Germline V CDR1 and CDR2: SGHAT, FQNNGV. Trimming cost V 5 bases and J 3 bases, with 10 bases left between them. CDR3 in DNA: TGTGCCAGCAGCCGGACTACCAAAGAGACCCAGTACTTC. Residues: CASSRTTKETQYF.

The chain uses TRBV27 and TRBJ2-3; 12 bases are shared with TRBD2. The V segment lost 2 bases and the J segment 4 bases; nucleotides outside the gene matches: 7. This CDR3 spans 17 amino acids. Germline V gives CDR1 MNHEY, CDR2 SMNVEV (reference sequence). CDR3 residues: CASSLGLAGGYPDTQYF. For the CDR3, the DNA is TGTGCCAGCAGTTTAGGGCTAGCGGGAGGGTATCCAGATACGCAGTATTTT.

This clone occurred a few times. The rearrangement uses TRBV25-1 and TRBJ1-2, with D perhaps matching TRBD1 (6 bases). CDR3 length: 13 amino acids. Trimming pared 8 bases from V and 3 bases from J, leaving 13 bases between. The germline CDR1 and CDR2 sequences are MGHDK and SYGVNS. In DNA, the CDR3 is TGTGCCAGCGGGGGCCAACTCGACTATGGCTACACCTTC. Translating it yields CASGGQLDYGYTF.

The V call is TRBV29-1, the J call TRBJ2-3, with 9 bases lining up with TRBD1. Germline assignment: CDR1 SQVTM and CDR2 ANQGSEA. This CDR3 region has 14 residues. With V trimmed by 7 bases and J by 8 bases, 13 bases remained unmatched. The DNA for the CDR3 is TGCAGCGGTGCCACCGGGACAGGGCCAGCTACGCAGTATTTT. Protein sequence: CSGATGTGPATQYF.

This clone has only one observation. V is TRBV7-3 and J is TRBJ2-7, with D maybe TRBD2 (7 bases). The V and J ends lost 5 bases and 3 bases respectively, with 20 bases between them. Germline V gives CDR1 SGHTA, CDR2 FQGTGA. CDR3 length: 16 residues. The chain's CDR3 is CASSLSSRGAGYEQYF. The CDR3 DNA reads as TGTGCCAGCAGCCTATCAAGTCGGGGGGCAGGCTACGAGCAGTACTTC. Together with reference TRBV7-3 and TRBJ2-7, the CDR3 gives the full variable domain: GAGVSQTPSNKVTEKGKYVELRCDPISGHTALYWYRQSLGQGPEFLIYFQGTGAADDSGLPNDRFFAVRPEGSVSTLKIQRTERGDSAVYLCASSLSSRGAGYEQYFGPGTRLTVT.